Following are 30 T cell receptor beta chains from one sample sequenced in a study of T cells in Graves' hyperthyroidism and ophthalmopathy. Amplification of TCR beta CDR3 regions used RNA as the template. With the HTBI primer set, the TCR CDR3 went through a first round of RT-PCR. TCRdb recomputed calls from the multiplex PCR reads with MiXCR, one row per CDR3 protein. This sample has about 600,000 distinct CDR3 sequences, with about a sixth found just once. The sequencing sample was made of blood. The receptors shown here come from a woman between 40 and 55 years old with Graves' ophthalmopathy.

This clonotype has at least ten counts. The CDR3 is CASSLWGTGQNEKLFF. For the CDR3, the DNA is TGCGCCAGCAGCTTGTGGGGGACAGGGCAGAATGAAAAACTGTTTTTT. The chain is built from TRBV5-1 and TRBJ1-4; TRBD1 aligns across 9 bases. The germline V gene has CDR1 SGHRS and CDR2 YFSETQ. Trimming took 1 base from V and 5 from J; bases not matched to a gene: 6. CDR3 size: 16 residues.

CDR3 coding DNA: TGTGCCAGCAGTTTGACAGGGGGGGAAACTGAAGCTTTCTTT. Amino acids: CASSLTGGETEAFF. The genes are TRBV27 and TRBJ1-1; 9 nucleotides align to TRBD1. V shed 3 bases, J shed 5 bases, and the junction held 4 bases outside the gene matches. The CDR3 extends over 14 amino acids. Looked up from germline, CDR1 is MNHEY and CDR2 is SMNVEV (reference sequence).

The chain employs TRBV29-1 and TRBJ1-1; D gene ambiguous. Germline CDR1 reads SQVTM; CDR2 reads ANQGSEA. This CDR3 contains 13 residues. V was clipped by 3 bases and J by 0 bases, with 8 bases between them. The CDR3 reads CSVESGMNTEAFF. The CDR3 DNA sequence: TGCAGCGTTGAGTCGGGGATGAACACTGAAGCTTTCTTT. The full variable domain, completed using reference TRBV29-1 and TRBJ1-1, is SAVISQKPSRDICQRGTSLTIQCQVDSQVTMMFWYRQQPGQSLTLIATANQGSEATYESGFVIDKFPISRPNLTFSTLTVSNMSPEDSSIYLCSVESGMNTEAFFGQGTRLTVV.

In its sample, this clonotype was seen many times. The V call is TRBV12-3 or TRBV12-4, the J call TRBJ2-2; D is possibly TRBD1 or TRBD2 (5 bases each). The CDR3 consists of 16 residues. Trimming removed 5 bases at V and 1 base at J, with 14 bases between. The CDR3 reads CASSTWGRKNTGELFF. DNA for the CDR3: TGTGCCAGCAGTACGTGGGGACGTAAGAACACCGGGGAGCTGTTTTTT.

This clonotype appeared many times. The chain uses TRBV2 and TRBJ2-2, with D uncertain. Trimming took off 7 bases at V and 0 bases at J, with 15 bases between the two ends. This CDR3 has 16 residues. Looked up from germline, CDR1 is SNHLY and CDR2 is FYNNEI. CDR3 region: CASKARSGTNTGELFF. In DNA form, the CDR3 reads TGTGCCAGCAAGGCTCGAAGTGGGACGAACACCGGGGAGCTGTTTTTT.

V usage is TRBV6-5 and J usage is TRBJ1-2; 10 bases map to TRBD1. This CDR3 comprises 15 residues. The V gene end was trimmed by 1 base and the J gene end by 3 bases; junction bases not matched to a gene: 2. Germline V lookup: CDR1 MNHEY, CDR2 SVGAGI. The CDR3 bases are TGTGCCAGCAGTTACTTTGGGACAGGGGACTATGGCTACACCTTC. It yields the protein CASSYFGTGDYGYTF.

This clonotype appeared a few times. The CDR3 protein is CASSQGQGNNSPLHF. The CDR3 nucleotides are TGTGCCAGCAGCCAAGGACAGGGGAATAATTCACCCCTCCACTTT. The chain couples TRBV3-1 to TRBJ1-6; 8 nucleotides line up with TRBD1. The V and J ends lost 1 base and 5 bases, in that order; junction bases with no gene match: 1. This CDR3 is built from 15 residues. Germline-derived CDR1 and CDR2 are LGHDT and YNNKEL (reference sequence).

This clonotype was detected only a few times. The chain is built from TRBV7-9 and TRBJ1-4; 7 nucleotides line up with TRBD1. The CDR3 has 15 amino acids. V shed 4 bases and J 0 bases; nucleotides not matched to a gene: 2. In germline, CDR1 is SEHNR, CDR2 FQNEAQ (reference sequence). For the CDR3, the DNA is TGTGCCAGCAGCTCAGGGGGTCCAACTAATGAAAAACTGTTTTTT. Translating gives CASSSGGPTNEKLFF.

This clonotype was observed a few times. This sequence joins TRBV12-5 and TRBJ2-3; D not resolved. Germline V lookup: CDR1 LGHNT, CDR2 FRNRAP. V lost 9 bases and J 2 bases, leaving 9 bases between the germline ends. CDR3 length: 12 residues. The CDR3 DNA follows: TGTGCTAGCACCGCAGACACAGATACGCAGTATTTT. Protein product: CASTADTDTQYF.

This clonotype showed up many times. The rearrangement joins TRBV29-1 to TRBJ1-1; the match to TRBD1 covers 12 bases. This CDR3 has 14 residues. The J segment lost 3 bases and the V segment lost 7 bases, leaving 6 bases of the junction unmatched. CDR1 SQVTM and CDR2 ANQGSEA come from the germline V gene. As DNA, the CDR3 is TGCAGCGACCGGGGACAGGGGGCGTACACTGAAGCTTTCTTT. It yields the protein CSDRGQGAYTEAFF.

This clonotype was seen ten or more times. This chain joins TRBV20-1 and TRBJ2-7, with D uncertain. Trimming pared 0 bases from V and 1 base from J, leaving 16 bases between. The germline V gene encodes CDR1 DFQATT and CDR2 SNEGSKA (reference sequence). The CDR3 runs to 16 residues. The CDR3: CSARDLEKPPSYEQYF. CDR3 sequence (DNA): TGCAGTGCTAGAGATCTGGAAAAGCCTCCATCCTACGAGCAGTACTTC.

J is TRBJ2-7 and V is TRBV2; 9 positions agree with TRBD2. The CDR3 spans 15 residues. Per the germline V gene, CDR1 is SNHLY and CDR2 is FYNNEI. V dropped 5 bases and J dropped 3; count of bases not matched to a gene: 8. The CDR3 region is CASSRGTSYLYEQYF. The CDR3 nucleotides read TGTGCCAGCAGTCGAGGGACTAGCTATCTCTACGAGCAGTACTTC. Complete variable domain (other parts from reference TRBV2 and TRBJ2-7): EPEVTQTPSHQVTQMGQEVILRCVPISNHLYFYWYRQILGQKVEFLVSFYNNEISEKSEIFDDQFSVERPDGSNFTLKIRSTKLEDSAMYFCASSRGTSYLYEQYFGPGTRLTVT.

The chain links TRBV2 to TRBJ2-7; D possibly corresponds to TRBD2 (6 bases). Germline loops: CDR1 SNHLY, CDR2 FYNNEI. The CDR3 is made up of 13 amino acids. The V end was cut by 8 bases, the J end by 3 bases, with 14 bases between. The chain's CDR3 is CASRGTAFYEQYF. In nucleotides, the CDR3 is TGTGCCAGCCGCGGGACCGCATTCTACGAGCAGTACTTC.

The chain joins TRBV2 to TRBJ2-2, with 8 bases fitting TRBD1. The CDR3 consists of 14 residues. Germline V lookup: CDR1 SNHLY, CDR2 FYNNEI. Germline trimming cut 6 bases from V and 7 bases from J; bases unmatched to any gene: 7. The CDR3 spells CASSGQGRNGELFF. As DNA, the CDR3 is TGTGCCAGCAGCGGACAGGGAAGGAACGGGGAGCTGTTTTTT.

Only a few counts were recorded for this clonotype. This chain connects TRBV5-1 to TRBJ2-3, with D perhaps matching TRBD2 (5 bases). Trimming pared 7 bases from V and 5 bases from J, leaving 17 bases between. Germline assignment: CDR1 SGHRS and CDR2 YFSETQ. The CDR3 has 14 amino acids. CDR3 nucleotide sequence: TGCGCCAGCCGCCCATCGGAGGCTTTAGATACGCAGTATTTT. Translating gives CASRPSEALDTQYF.

This clonotype was detected ten times or more. V gene TRBV20-1 combines with J gene TRBJ2-1; TRBD2 matches 10 bases. V was pared by 4 bases and J by 8 bases, with 17 bases of the junction left unmatched. Germline CDR1 is DFQATT and CDR2 is SNEGSKA (reference sequence). The CDR3 runs 17 residues. The CDR3 reads CSAKPLGGLAERYEQFF. The CDR3 coding sequence is TGCAGTGCTAAACCCCTCGGCGGACTAGCGGAAAGGTATGAGCAGTTCTTC.

This clonotype has ten or more counts. The V gene is TRBV3-1, the J gene TRBJ2-2; D gene unclear. Trimming removed 3 bases at V and 2 bases at J, with 10 bases between. The CDR3 has 15 amino acids. The germline gives CDR1 LGHDT, CDR2 YNNKEL (reference sequence). The CDR3 bases are TGTGCCAGCAGCCAGAGGCTCGGAAACACCGGGGAGCTGTTTTTT. Protein product: CASSQRLGNTGELFF.

Points on this clonotype: A much larger clone differs by one base, so this may be a read error. The rearrangement links TRBV12-3 or TRBV12-4 to TRBJ1-2, with a possible D match to TRBD1 (6 bases). V was clipped by 10 bases and J by 3 bases, with 18 bases between them. The length of the CDR3 is 14 residues. This CDR3 reads CATARGGTDYGYTF. CDR3 nucleotides: TGTGCCACCGCAAGGGGGGGGACTGACTATGGCTACACCTTC.

In this sample, this clonotype turned up many times. The chain links TRBV4-1 to TRBJ1-2, with 7 bases fitting TRBD1. Germline V gene lookup returns CDR1 MGHRA and CDR2 YSYEKL. V was pared by 2 bases and J by 2 bases, with 5 bases of the junction left unmatched. This CDR3 is 15 amino acids long. Written as DNA, the CDR3 is TGCGCCAGCAGCCAACGAGTGACAGGGAACTATGGCTACACCTTC. Amino acid sequence: CASSQRVTGNYGYTF.

There are many counts of this clonotype. The rearrangement links TRBV15 to TRBJ1-2; D is unclear. The V end lost 0 bases, the J end lost 4 bases, and 6 bases lay between the germline ends. The CDR3 sequence is 13 residues long. Germline-derived CDR1 and CDR2 are LNHNV and YYDKDF (reference sequence). The CDR3 nucleotides are TGTGCCACCAGCAGAGACCGGGTCTATGGCTACACCTTC. Its protein is CATSRDRVYGYTF.

This clonotype showed up many times. The rearrangement uses TRBV5-6 and TRBJ2-3; 7 bases are shared with TRBD2. This CDR3 contains 15 residues. Germline CDR1 and CDR2: SGHDT and YYEEEE. With V trimmed by 5 bases and J by 1 base, 7 bases remained unmatched. CDR3 sequence reads: CASRLRGTRTDTQYF. The CDR3 DNA reads TGTGCCAGCAGACTGCGGGGGACGCGCACAGATACGCAGTATTTT.

The table lists this clonotype with many counts. The genes are TRBV20-1 and TRBJ2-3; 9 bases agree with TRBD2. CDR1 DFQATT and CDR2 SNEGSKA come from the germline V gene (reference sequence). Trimming removed 3 bases from V and 4 bases from J; junction bases left unmatched: 8. The CDR3 spans 15 residues. Here the CDR3 reads CSASAAGGRSDTQYF. The CDR3 DNA reads as TGCAGTGCTAGCGCGGCGGGGGGGCGCTCAGATACGCAGTATTTT.

This clonotype was observed many times. The V gene is TRBV14, the J gene TRBJ2-3; TRBD2 matches 12 bases. Germline V gives CDR1 SGHDN, CDR2 FVKESK. The junction had 7 bases not matched to a gene; V was cut back by 0 bases and J by 3 bases. This CDR3 has 18 amino acids. This CDR3 is CASSQDWLAGGPTDTQYF. CDR3 nucleotide sequence: TGTGCCAGCAGCCAAGATTGGCTAGCGGGAGGGCCGACAGATACGCAGTATTTT.

This clonotype occurred many times. This chain links TRBV28 with TRBJ2-5, with D perhaps matching TRBD2 (7 bases). Trimming shortened V by 7 bases and J by 3 bases, and 18 bases separated the two germline ends. This CDR3 is 15 amino acids long. Per the germline V gene, CDR1 is MDHEN and CDR2 is SYDVKM. The CDR3 nucleotides are TGTGCCAGCACCCACTTAACGGGGGGCGAAGAGACCCAGTACTTC. Protein product: CASTHLTGGEETQYF.

This clonotype was seen repeatedly, ten times or more. The chain recombines TRBV3-1 with TRBJ1-2, with 8 bases aligning to TRBD1. Germline V gene data show CDR1 as LGHDT and CDR2 as YNNKEL (reference sequence). There are 15 residues in the CDR3. V trimming: 4 bases; J trimming: 6 bases; junction bases outside the gene matches: 10. The CDR3 is CASSLKQGGLDGYTF. The CDR3 DNA is TGTGCCAGCAGCCTAAAACAGGGGGGGCTCGATGGCTACACCTTC.

This clonotype was found many times. This sequence joins TRBV28 and TRBJ1-1; D gene ambiguous. The CDR3 is 11 amino acids. V lost 7 bases and J lost 0, with 3 bases in between. Germline CDR1 is MDHEN and CDR2 is SYDVKM. The CDR3 DNA is TGTGCCAGCATCCTGAACACTGAAGCTTTCTTT. Translating gives CASILNTEAFF.

There are a few counts of this clonotype. The rearrangement uses TRBV6-1 and TRBJ1-5; 9 bases line up with TRBD1. The CDR3 runs to 15 residues. Germline V gene sequence: CDR1 MNHNS, CDR2 SASEGT. V was pared by 8 bases and J by 5 bases, with 10 bases of the junction left unmatched. The CDR3 spells CASGHWDRVDQPQHF. The CDR3 nucleotides read TGTGCCAGCGGGCATTGGGACAGGGTCGATCAGCCCCAGCATTTT.

This chain connects TRBV5-1 to TRBJ2-7; either TRBD1 or TRBD2 may fit D (5 bases each). The V gene lost 4 bases and the J gene lost 1 base, with 12 bases spanning the gap. The CDR3 is 14 amino acids. Per the germline V gene, CDR1 is SGHRS and CDR2 is YFSETQ. The CDR3, as DNA: TGCGCCAGCAGCGGGGACCCTCGATCCTACGAGCAGTACTTC. Its translation: CASSGDPRSYEQYF.

The V call is TRBV5-1, the J call TRBJ1-1, with D possibly matching TRBD1 (5 bases). V shed 9 bases and J shed 6 bases, with 15 bases lying between them. The germline CDR1 and CDR2 sequences are SGHRS and YFSETQ. The CDR3 spans 12 residues. DNA for the CDR3: TGCGCCACCAGTTTATCGGGGGCTGAAGCTTTCTTT. This codes for CATSLSGAEAFF.

This chain links TRBV19 with TRBJ2-3; D is unclear. V gave up 6 bases and J gave up 2 bases, with 9 bases separating them. The CDR3 length is 13 residues. CDR1 is LNHDA, CDR2 SQIVND, per germline (reference sequence). This CDR3 is CASRNSNTDTQYF. The CDR3 bases are TGTGCCAGTAGGAACTCAAACACAGATACGCAGTATTTT.